This TCR beta chain appears in the sequencing data of a study of shared clonotypes between healthy human individuals. Study-level findings and limits: Sampling covered nothing but blood. Tissue TCR repertoires likely differ from those found in blood. An effect of sequencing depth on clonotype sharing among donors was expected. Estimated clonotype richness was generally higher in naive than memory subsets.

Looked up from germline, CDR1 is SEHNR and CDR2 is FQNEAQ (reference sequence). Trimming took 4 bases from V and 5 from J, leaving 14 bases between them. The CDR3 covers 14 residues. It was CD45RO-negative cells, positively selected for CCR7, that made up naive CD8 cells, with terminally differentiated effector memory CD45RA+ cells excluded. About this clone: Its antigen is unknown.

Produced via immunoSEQ multiplex PCR; TCRdb's table is partial and in-frame only. Here the sample spans some 2,100,000 clones, roughly 91% being singletons. This chain links TRBV7-9 with TRBJ2-5; a weak D match, TRBD1 (6 bases). The receptor was derived from a man aged 18 to 35 in good health. Some clones in this sample may be carry-over from other donors' samples. The specimen sequenced was naive CD8+ T cells from PBMCs. CDR3 sequence: CASSSYRVSETQYF. CDR3 nucleotide sequence: TGTGCCAGCAGCTCTTACAGGGTTTCCGAGACCCAGTACTTC. Full variable domain (remainder filled in from reference TRBV7-9 and TRBJ2-5): DTGVSQNPRHKITKRGQNVTFRCDPISEHNRLYWYRQTLGQGPEFLTYFQNEAQLEKSRLLSDRFSAERPKGSFSTLEIQRTEQGDSAMYLCASSSYRVSETQYFGPGTRLLVL.